The 28 T cell receptor beta chains reported below all come from one sample, sequenced in a study of T cell changes during pregnancy in multiple sclerosis. Clones were read by immunoSEQ multiplex PCR, and TCRdb kept only the in-frame ones, dropping some. The table records about 59,000 clones, around 92% of them present only once. The specimen comprised peripheral blood, sampled in the first trimester of pregnancy. The receptors here all came from a female donor with multiple sclerosis, enrolled in a pregnancy study.

CDR3 sequence reads: CASSVDPGSGNTIYF. As DNA, the CDR3 is TGTGCCAGCAGCGTAGATCCAGGCTCTGGAAACACCATATATTTT. This chain joins TRBV9 and TRBJ1-3; the D is unclear. Trimming removed 0 bases from V and 0 bases from J, with 7 bases in between. The CDR3 is 15 residues long. The germline V gene has CDR1 SGDLS and CDR2 YYNGEE.

The V gene is TRBV6-4, the J gene TRBJ2-1, with 12 bases aligning to TRBD2. The CDR3 is 17 residues long. J gave up 7 bases and V 0 bases, and 7 bases lay outside the gene matches. CDR1 and CDR2 from the germline V gene are MRHNA and SNTAGT. CDR3 protein: CASSDSVRLAGVNEQFF. CDR3 DNA sequence: TGTGCCAGCAGTGACTCTGTGAGACTAGCGGGAGTGAATGAGCAGTTCTTC.

As DNA, the CDR3 is TGTGCCAGCAGTTATCGAGGACTGCTCACAGATACGCAGTATTTT. It specifies CASSYRGLLTDTQYF. V and J are TRBV6-5 and TRBJ2-3; a possible D gene is TRBD2 (5 bases). The CDR3 length is 15 residues. The V end lost 3 bases, the J end lost 2 bases, and 12 bases lay between the germline ends. CDR1 MNHEY and CDR2 SVGAGI come from the germline V gene.

V usage is TRBV6-5 and J usage is TRBJ1-1, with D possibly matching TRBD1 (5 bases). With 6 bases removed from V and 5 bases from J, the gap between germline ends came to 16 bases. The germline gives CDR1 MNHEY, CDR2 SVGAGI. The CDR3 contains 14 residues. DNA for the CDR3: TGTGCCAGCAGCAACAAGATCCGGGGGACTGAAGCTTTCTTT. Amino acids: CASSNKIRGTEAFF.

This clone showed up just a few times. The chain joins TRBV30 to TRBJ1-1; 10 nucleotides match TRBD1. Germline V CDR1 and CDR2: GTSNPN, SVGIG (reference sequence). The CDR3 length is 14 residues. The ends lost 1 base at V and 4 bases at J; junction bases unmatched: 3. The CDR3 region is CAWSARTGGTEAFF. CDR3 nucleotide sequence: TGTGCCTGGAGTGCCCGGACAGGGGGCACTGAAGCTTTCTTT.

The chain recombines TRBV11-3 with TRBJ2-1; 13 bases map to TRBD2. V gave up 4 bases and J gave up 7 bases; unmatched junction bases: 4. The CDR3 runs 15 residues. Germline CDR1 reads SGHNT; CDR2 reads YENEEA. The CDR3 loop reads CASSSGLAGTNEQFF. In nucleotides, the CDR3 is TGTGCCAGCAGCTCGGGACTAGCGGGAACAAATGAGCAGTTCTTC.

This chain's CDR3 is CASSPSASGTYNEQFF. The CDR3 DNA sequence: TGTGCCAGCTCACCTTCGGCTAGCGGGACCTACAATGAGCAGTTCTTC. The chain employs TRBV18 and TRBJ2-1; TRBD2 aligns across 9 bases. CDR3 length: 16 amino acids. The germline CDR1 and CDR2 sequences are KGHSH and LQKENI. The V gene end was trimmed by 3 bases and the J gene end by 2 bases; junction bases not matched to a gene: 5.

This clone came up a few times. The chain links TRBV6-1 to TRBJ2-7, with 9 bases that match TRBD1. The V gene end was trimmed by 1 base and the J gene end by 6 bases; junction bases not matched to a gene: 7. This CDR3 is 15 amino acids long. CDR1 MNHNS and CDR2 SASEGT come from the germline V gene. In DNA, the CDR3 is TGTGCCAGCAGTGAAGTTGGGACAGGGCCCATCGAGCAGTACTTC. Its translation is CASSEVGTGPIEQYF.

This rearrangement joins TRBV7-9 to TRBJ2-2, with 10 bases fitting TRBD2. The germline V gene encodes CDR1 SEHNR and CDR2 FQNEAQ (reference sequence). V was pared by 6 bases and J by 5 bases, with 6 bases of the junction left unmatched. The CDR3 is 15 amino acids. The CDR3 loop is CASRPGLAATGELFF. CDR3 in DNA: TGTGCCAGCAGACCTGGACTAGCGGCAACCGGGGAGCTGTTTTTT.

The V and J genes are TRBV29-1 and TRBJ1-1; TRBD1 aligns across 7 bases. V gave up 2 bases and J gave up 1 base; unmatched junction bases: 4. The CDR3 extends over 14 amino acids. Germline-derived CDR1 and CDR2 are SQVTM and ANQGSEA. CDR3 nucleotides: TGCAGCGTTGAAAAGGGGGCAGGGAACACTGAAGCTTTCTTT. It codes for CSVEKGAGNTEAFF.

This chain joins TRBV4-2 and TRBJ2-7; 11 nucleotides align to TRBD2. Germline V gene data show CDR1 as LGHNA and CDR2 as YNFKEQ. With V trimmed by 2 bases and J by 4 bases, 7 bases remained unmatched. The CDR3 runs to 16 residues. The CDR3 bases are TGTGCCAGCAGCCAAAAACCATTAGCGGGAGGGTACGAGCAGTACTTC. As protein: CASSQKPLAGGYEQYF.

CDR3 protein: CASSFQKLNTEAFF. DNA for the CDR3: TGTGCCAGCAGTTTTCAGAAACTGAACACTGAAGCTTTCTTT. The chain combines TRBV27 with TRBJ1-1; D unresolved. Trimming pared 3 bases from V and 0 bases from J, leaving 8 bases between. The length of the CDR3 is 14 residues. From germline, CDR1 is MNHEY and CDR2 SMNVEV (reference sequence).

Worth noting for this clone: Within the sample, other DNA sequences also encode this same CDR3. The J gene is TRBJ1-3, the V gene TRBV9; D is unresolved. This CDR3 has 14 amino acids. Germline CDR1 and CDR2: SGDLS and YYNGEE. Trimming shortened V by 0 bases and J by 4 bases, and 8 bases separated the two germline ends. The CDR3 nucleotides are TGTGCCAGCAGCGTAGCCGCACAGGGAAACACCATATATTTT. This sequence encodes CASSVAAQGNTIYF.

The rearrangement links TRBV27 to TRBJ1-1; 9 bases are shared with TRBD1. The V gene's germline CDR1 is MNHEY and CDR2 SMNVEV (reference sequence). The CDR3 loop spans 14 amino acids. The junction had 2 bases not matched to a gene; V was cut back by 6 bases and J by 0 bases. CDR3: CASRDRGMNTEAFF. The CDR3 DNA sequence: TGTGCCAGCAGGGACAGGGGTATGAACACTGAAGCTTTCTTT.

CDR3 bases: TGTGCCAGCAGTAGGACGGGGAAGACCACTGAAGCTTTCTTT. Its protein is CASSRTGKTTEAFF. The chain carries TRBV27 and TRBJ1-1; D remains ambiguous. The CDR3 covers 14 residues. CDR1 is MNHEY and CDR2 is SMNVEV in the germline V gene (reference sequence). The V end was cut by 5 bases, the J end by 4 bases, with 14 bases between.

As regards this clone: One end of the junction fails to match germline, which may point to a read error. The chain has TRBV7-7 and TRBJ2-1; D gene ambiguous. Germline V gene lookup returns CDR1 SSHAT and CDR2 FNYEAQ (reference sequence). The CDR3 is 15 amino acids. The CDR3 reads CASSLAGASYNEQFF. The CDR3 DNA reads TGTGCTAGCAGCTTAGCAGGAGCCTCCTACAATGAGCAGTTCTTC.

CDR3 in DNA: TGTGCCAGCAGCTTCAGGAGGGGAAGCACTGAAGCTTTCTTT. It specifies CASSFRRGSTEAFF. The rearrangement links TRBV7-2 to TRBJ1-1; possibly TRBD1 for D (5 bases). With 3 bases removed from V and 4 bases from J, the gap between germline ends came to 12 bases. From germline, CDR1 is SGHTA and CDR2 FQGNSA. CDR3 length: 14 residues.

The chain is built from TRBV7-9 and TRBJ2-5; 11 nucleotides align to TRBD1. This CDR3 has 15 amino acids. The ends lost 5 bases at V and 8 bases at J; junction bases unmatched: 10. In germline, CDR1 is SEHNR, CDR2 FQNEAQ (reference sequence). CDR3 residues: CASSLRTGGDITQYF. CDR3 DNA: TGTGCCAGCAGCCTAAGGACAGGGGGCGATATCACCCAGTACTTC.

The chain recombines TRBV4-1 with TRBJ2-1; D gene uncertain. Germline CDR1 MGHRA, CDR2 YSYEKL. The CDR3 length is 13 residues. V dropped 5 bases and J dropped 3 bases, with 8 bases sitting between them. The CDR3 here is CASSWFSYNEQFF. CDR3 DNA: TGCGCCAGCAGCTGGTTTAGCTACAATGAGCAGTTCTTC.

The V and J genes are TRBV29-1 and TRBJ2-5; 7 bases align to TRBD2. Germline CDR1 reads SQVTM; CDR2 reads ANQGSEA. The CDR3 totals 15 residues. V shed 0 bases, J shed 7 bases, and the junction held 11 bases outside the gene matches. CDR3 protein: CSVEEAGEGSGTQYF. CDR3 nucleotide sequence: TGCAGCGTTGAAGAGGCGGGAGAGGGGAGCGGGACCCAGTACTTC.

The chain recombines TRBV6-1 with TRBJ1-2; D gene uncertain. Germline V gene sequence: CDR1 MNHNS, CDR2 SASEGT. This CDR3 is 14 amino acids long. Between the trimmed V and J ends, which lost 3 bases and 2 bases, there was a span of 10 bases. CDR3 in amino acids: CASSDVRKNYGYTF. The CDR3 coding sequence is TGTGCCAGCAGTGACGTCAGGAAAAACTATGGCTACACCTTC.

This chain uses TRBV10-1 with TRBJ2-7, with unresolved D. The germline V gene has CDR1 WNHNN and CDR2 SYGVQD (reference sequence). V lost 6 bases, J lost 0 bases, and 9 bases lay in between. This CDR3 has 13 residues. CDR3 residues: CASSRVNSYEQYF. The CDR3 coding sequence is TGCGCCAGCAGCCGGGTGAACTCCTACGAGCAGTACTTC.

This chain joins TRBV4-1 and TRBJ2-2; 13 bases line up with TRBD2. The length of the CDR3 is 21 residues. CDR1 is MGHRA and CDR2 is YSYEKL in the germline V gene. V was clipped by 3 bases and J by 3 bases; unmatched bases: 16. The chain's CDR3 is CASSHWPGLAGKGLDTGELFF. In nucleotides, the CDR3 is TGCGCCAGCAGCCATTGGCCGGGACTAGCGGGAAAAGGTTTGGACACCGGGGAGCTGTTTTTT.

V is TRBV28 and J is TRBJ1-4, with D tentatively TRBD1 (5 bases). The CDR3 is made up of 13 amino acids. CDR1 and CDR2 (germline): MDHEN, SYDVKM. Trimming removed 6 bases at V and 11 bases at J, with 16 bases between. The CDR3 here is CASSGPRARKLFF. CDR3 sequence (DNA): TGTGCCAGCAGCGGTCCCAGGGCAAGGAAACTGTTTTTT.

The rearrangement uses TRBV21-1 and TRBJ2-3; TRBD2, the table's D call, was not compared with the DNA. TRBV21-1 is a pseudogene. CDR3 length: 17 residues. The CDR3 DNA sequence: TGTGCCAGCAGCGGCTGGGTAGCGGTAACTAGCACAGATACGCAGTATTTT. It encodes CASSGWVAVTSTDTQYF.

The V and J genes are TRBV27 and TRBJ2-5; D perhaps matches TRBD1 (6 bases). Germline CDR1 MNHEY, CDR2 SMNVEV (reference sequence). The CDR3 length is 14 residues. Trimming took 0 bases from V and 6 from J, leaving 11 bases between them. The DNA of the CDR3 is TGTGCCAGCAGTTTATCCCCCAGGGGAAAGACCCAGTACTTC. Protein: CASSLSPRGKTQYF.

The chain carries TRBV7-2 and TRBJ1-1; 8 bases line up with TRBD1. The CDR3 is 16 residues long. V was pared by 5 bases and J by 1 base, with 9 bases of the junction left unmatched. Germline values: CDR1 SGHTA, CDR2 FQGNSA. As DNA, the CDR3 is TGTGCCAGCAGCCGCTGGCAGGGGGCAGGGAACACTGAAGCTTTCTTT. This gives the protein CASSRWQGAGNTEAFF.

The chain recombines TRBV5-5 with TRBJ1-5; no clear D gene. V lost 0 bases, J lost 1 base, and 8 bases lay in between. The length of the CDR3 is 15 residues. Germline CDR1 and CDR2: SGHKS and YYEKEE (reference sequence). The CDR3 here is CASSLATGSNQPQHF. In DNA form, the CDR3 reads TGTGCCAGCAGCTTGGCGACTGGGAGCAATCAGCCCCAGCATTTT.